The 19 T cell receptor beta chains in this list originate from one sample, sequenced in a study of regulatory T cells in long-lasting Graves disease. The time point: newly diagnosed GD, antithyroid drugs for less than 3 months. Extracted PBMC RNA gave rise to the TCR library. Arm-PCR with iRepertoire HTBI primers amplified the CDR3 regions for these TCR beta libraries. TCRdb processed the multiplex PCR reads anew with MiXCR; each CDR3 protein has one entry. This sample yields 400,000 to 500,000 distinct CDR3 sequences, of which roughly 15% are seen a single time; about 25% belongs to the top ten. These sequences were also reported in another study, on T cells in Graves' hyperthyroidism and ophthalmopathy.

Sequences were derived from peripheral blood mononuclear cells (PBMCs), sampled at new diagnosis, from a patient treated with antithyroid drugs. Receptor source: a woman in her late teens or twenties with Graves disease.

This clonotype has at least ten counts. The CDR3 DNA follows: TGTGCCAGCGGGTACCTCGGGGGGGAACAAGAGACCCAGTACTTC. Translated, it gives CASGYLGGEQETQYF. The chain uses TRBV6-1 and TRBJ2-5; 8 positions match TRBD2. The junction had 10 bases not matched to a gene; V was cut back by 8 bases and J by 2 bases. The CDR3 totals 15 residues. Germline-derived CDR1 and CDR2 are MNHNS and SASEGT.

The chain combines TRBV25-1 with TRBJ2-7, with 9 positions matching TRBD2. After removal of 5 bases from V and 7 bases from J, the junction contained 9 bases not matched to a gene. The CDR3 spans 14 residues. CDR1 and CDR2 (germline): MGHDK, SYGVNS. The CDR3: CASSKLGLAGEQYF. CDR3 DNA: TGTGCCAGCAGTAAACTTGGCCTAGCGGGGGAGCAGTACTTC.

CDR3: CASSLVLGDSGANVLTF. The CDR3, as DNA: TGTGCCAGCAGCTTGGTACTTGGAGACTCTGGGGCCAACGTCCTGACTTTC. The chain joins TRBV5-8 to TRBJ2-6; D gene unclear. The CDR3 has 17 residues. Germline lookup yields CDR1 SGHTS and CDR2 YDEGEE. The V end lost 0 bases, the J end lost 0 bases, and 10 bases lay between the germline ends.

This clonotype occurred many times. The chain has TRBV11-2 and TRBJ2-7; D might be TRBD1 or TRBD2, each matching 5 bases. CDR1 and CDR2 (germline): SGHAT, FQNNGV. The CDR3 runs to 15 residues. V was shortened by 5 bases and J by 2 bases, with 16 bases between the two germline ends. Here the CDR3 DNA reads TGTGCCAGCAGCCAGGTTCGGGGCGGGCCCTACGAGCAGTACTTC. Translation gives CASSQVRGGPYEQYF. Supplemented by reference TRBV11-2 and TRBJ2-7, the full variable domain reads EAGVAQSPRYKIIEKRQSVAFWCNPISGHATLYWYQQILGQGPKLLIQFQNNGVVDDSQLPKDRFSAERLKGVDSTLKIQPAKLEDSAVYLCASSQVRGGPYEQYFGPGTRLTVT.

This clonotype has more than one count but fewer than ten. The V call is TRBV29-1, the J call TRBJ2-2, with 8 bases identical to TRBD1. The CDR3 has 14 amino acids. The ends lost 7 bases at V and 5 bases at J; junction bases unmatched: 9. Germline lookup yields CDR1 SQVTM and CDR2 ANQGSEA. Written as DNA, the CDR3 is TGCAGCGGACAGGGGCCAGGTGGAACCGGGGAGCTGTTTTTT. Translated, it gives CSGQGPGGTGELFF.

In the case of this clonotype: A far larger clone is one base from this, pointing to a likely read error. The chain uses TRBV7-2 and TRBJ2-1; a possible D gene is TRBD2 (5 bases). Germline V gene lookup returns CDR1 SGHTA and CDR2 FQGNSA. The V end lost 1 base, the J end lost 10 bases, and 14 bases lay between the germline ends. This CDR3 is built from 14 residues. CDR3 in DNA: TGTGCCAGCAGCTTAGGAGGGAATGGGTACGAGCAGTTCTTC. Its protein product is CASSLGGNGYEQFF. The whole variable domain, remainder taken from reference TRBV7-2 and TRBJ2-1, is GAGVSQSPSNKVTEKGKDVELRCDPISGHTALYWYRQSLGQGLEFLIYFQGNSAPDKSGLPSDRFSAERTGGSVSTLTIQRTQQEDSAVYLCASSLGGNGYEQFFGPGTRLTVL.

This clonotype was seen repeatedly, ten times or more. V usage is TRBV5-5 and J usage is TRBJ2-1; 10 positions match TRBD2. The length of the CDR3 is 15 residues. Unmatched junction bases numbered 7, after V lost 2 bases and J lost 8 bases. The V gene's germline CDR1 is SGHKS and CDR2 YYEKEE (reference sequence). CDR3 protein: CASSLAGGPLDEQFF. CDR3 DNA sequence: TGTGCCAGCAGCTTAGCGGGAGGGCCTCTGGATGAGCAGTTCTTC.

This clonotype was detected many times. J is TRBJ1-5 and V is TRBV6-1; 7 bases fit TRBD1. This CDR3 spans 16 amino acids. CDR1 and CDR2 from the germline V gene are MNHNS and SASEGT. Losses at the gene ends were 5 bases for V and 5 bases for J; bases not matched to a gene: 12. CDR3 nucleotides: TGTGCCAGCAGTCCTCCGATCTCAGGGGGTTATCAGCCCCAGCATTTT. Protein sequence: CASSPPISGGYQPQHF.

The chain recombines TRBV5-1 with TRBJ2-1, with TRBD2 matching over 10 bases. This CDR3 contains 18 residues. Germline V gene data show CDR1 as SGHRS and CDR2 as YFSETQ. J lost 3 bases, V lost 4 bases, and 13 bases had no gene match. The CDR3 reads CASSDQAVAGGLYNEQFF. The CDR3, as DNA: TGCGCCAGCAGCGACCAGGCGGTAGCGGGAGGTCTCTACAATGAGCAGTTCTTC.

The chain recombines TRBV30 with TRBJ1-2, with 9 bases matching TRBD1. CDR1 is GTSNPN and CDR2 is SVGIG in the germline V gene (reference sequence). J was trimmed by 7 bases and V by 4 bases; bases with no gene match: 7. The CDR3 is made up of 13 amino acids. CDR3 sequence (DNA): TGTGCCTGGAATCTACAGGGGGCTGCTGGCTACACCTTC. Its protein product is CAWNLQGAAGYTF. Full variable domain (missing parts from reference TRBV30 and TRBJ1-2): SQTIHQWPATLVQPVGSPLSLECTVEGTSNPNLYWYRQAAGRGLQLLFYSVGIGQISSEVPQNLSASRPQDRQFILSSKKLLLSDSGFYLCAWNLQGAAGYTFGSGTRLTVV.

This clonotype was seen repeatedly, ten times or more. The chain couples TRBV3-1 to TRBJ2-1, with 9 bases matching TRBD1. CDR1 and CDR2 (germline): LGHDT, YNNKEL (reference sequence). This CDR3 comprises 15 residues. The junction had 10 bases not matched to a gene; V was cut back by 5 bases and J by 8 bases. The DNA for the CDR3 is TGTGCCAGCAGCTCGCCGGGACAGGGAGTTCATGAGCAGTTCTTC. Amino acid sequence: CASSSPGQGVHEQFF.

This clonotype was picked up many times. This sequence joins TRBV20-1 and TRBJ2-5; D remains ambiguous. Germline lookup yields CDR1 DFQATT and CDR2 SNEGSKA (reference sequence). The CDR3 consists of 12 residues. The ends were cut back, 0 bases at V and 3 bases at J, with 5 bases in the middle. Here the CDR3 reads CSARDGEETQYF. CDR3 nucleotide sequence: TGCAGTGCTAGAGATGGGGAAGAGACCCAGTACTTC.

This sequence joins TRBV27 and TRBJ2-1; 15 bases align to TRBD2. Germline V CDR1 and CDR2: MNHEY, SMNVEV (reference sequence). V lost 6 bases to trimming and J lost 7 bases; unmatched junction nucleotides: 4. The CDR3 totals 15 residues. The CDR3 nucleotides are TGTGCCAGCAGCCGGACTAGCGGGAGGGTTAATGAGCAGTTCTTC. This sequence encodes CASSRTSGRVNEQFF.

This clonotype has ten or more counts. The chain employs TRBV15 and TRBJ1-1, with 10 positions matching TRBD1. CDR1 is LNHNV and CDR2 is YYDKDF in the germline V gene (reference sequence). Germline trimming cut 5 bases from V and 7 bases from J; bases unmatched to any gene: 4. The CDR3 is 13 residues long. The CDR3 loop is CATSQDRGSEAFF. For the CDR3, the DNA is TGTGCCACCAGCCAGGACAGGGGGAGTGAAGCTTTCTTT.

Ten or more counts support this clonotype. J is TRBJ1-1 and V is TRBV3-1; possibly TRBD1 for D (5 bases). V dropped 4 bases and J dropped 4 bases, with 7 bases sitting between them. CDR3 length: 12 residues. Germline V gene lookup returns CDR1 LGHDT and CDR2 YNNKEL (reference sequence). This CDR3 reads CASSRGSTEAFF. CDR3 DNA: TGTGCCAGCAGCCGGGGGAGCACTGAAGCTTTCTTT.

This clonotype occurred many times. The chain is built from TRBV5-1 and TRBJ2-1; D unclear. Germline CDR1 and CDR2: SGHRS and YFSETQ. V was shortened by 0 bases and J by 0 bases, with 10 bases between the two germline ends. The CDR3 loop spans 16 amino acids. DNA of the CDR3: TGCGCCAGCAGCTTGGGGGGTGGGAACTCCTACAATGAGCAGTTCTTC. It specifies CASSLGGGNSYNEQFF.

Many counts were recorded for this clonotype. The CDR3 DNA sequence: TGCAGTGCTAGATCGACAGGGACTCACACTGAAGCTTTCTTT. Its translation: CSARSTGTHTEAFF. The chain links TRBV20-1 to TRBJ1-1; TRBD1 matches 7 bases. In germline, CDR1 is DFQATT, CDR2 SNEGSKA (reference sequence). This CDR3 is built from 14 residues. Trimming took 2 bases from V and 3 from J; bases not matched to a gene: 6.

This clonotype was observed at least ten times. This CDR3 reads CASSSGTGLYEQYF. DNA for the CDR3: TGTGCCAGCAGCTCCGGGACAGGACTCTACGAGCAGTACTTC. The V gene is TRBV6-1, the J gene TRBJ2-7; 8 bases match TRBD1. The J segment lost 3 bases and the V segment lost 6 bases, leaving 7 bases of the junction unmatched. Germline CDR1 MNHNS, CDR2 SASEGT. The CDR3 totals 14 residues.

This clonotype occurred many times. The gene calls are TRBV18 and TRBJ1-4, with 9 bases identical to TRBD1. The CDR3 is 13 residues long. The J segment lost 8 bases and the V segment lost 4 bases, leaving 2 bases of the junction unmatched. Germline V gene data show CDR1 as KGHSH and CDR2 as LQKENI. For the CDR3, the DNA is TGTGCCAGCTCACGGACAGGGGACGAAAAACTGTTTTTT. Amino acid sequence: CASSRTGDEKLFF.